The 31 T cell receptor beta chains listed next were all sequenced from one sample in a study of Graves' ophthalmopathy and Graves' hyperthyroidism. Researchers took RNA transcripts and amplified TCR beta CDR3 regions from them. First-round RT-PCR relied on HTBI primers, and a second-round multiplex PCR came next. TCRdb itself ran the multiplex PCR reads through MiXCR, one entry per CDR3 protein. The table records hundreds of thousands of distinct CDR3 sequences, approximately 39% of them present only once. The sample taken for sequencing was peripheral blood. These receptors were taken from an adult man with Graves' ophthalmopathy.

The rearrangement joins TRBV2 to TRBJ2-7; D is uncertain. The CDR3 is 13 residues long. V lost 9 bases, J lost 4 bases, and 16 bases lay in between. Germline lookup yields CDR1 SNHLY and CDR2 FYNNEI. Here the CDR3 reads CASWVQKSYEQYF. For the CDR3, the DNA is TGTGCCAGTTGGGTACAGAAATCTTACGAGCAGTACTTC.

As to this clonotype: This CDR3 is missing its conserved last phenylalanine or tryptophan, likely due to a read error. The chain combines TRBV7-9 with TRBJ1-1; D not certain. The CDR3 totals 15 residues. CDR1 is SEHNR and CDR2 is FQNEAQ in the germline V gene (reference sequence). The DNA of the CDR3 is TGTGCCGGCAGCGCCCTCAGCGGGAGAAACACTGAAGCTTTCCTT. Translation gives CAGSALSGRNTEAFL.

The chain recombines TRBV12-3 or TRBV12-4 with TRBJ1-4, with D hard to call. Trimming shortened V by 2 bases and J by 6 bases, and 1 base separated the two germline ends. This CDR3 is 11 amino acids long. This chain's CDR3 is CASSLYEKLFF. The CDR3 region has the DNA TGTGCCAGCAGTTTATATGAAAAACTGTTTTTT.

This clonotype was counted many times. The rearrangement joins TRBV7-2 to TRBJ1-1; a weak D match, TRBD1 (6 bases). There are 16 residues in the CDR3. Germline CDR1 is SGHTA and CDR2 is FQGNSA. Trimming took 1 base from V and 2 from J, leaving 14 bases between them. CDR3 residues: CASSLGGTGRNTEAFF. DNA for the CDR3: TGTGCCAGCAGCTTAGGGGGAACAGGGAGAAACACTGAAGCTTTCTTT. The variable domain in full, with the rest retrieved from reference TRBV7-2 and TRBJ1-1, is GAGVSQSPSNKVTEKGKDVELRCDPISGHTALYWYRQSLGQGLEFLIYFQGNSAPDKSGLPSDRFSAERTGGSVSTLTIQRTQQEDSAVYLCASSLGGTGRNTEAFFGQGTRLTVV.

A note on this clonotype: As the CDR3 is not closed by the conserved phenylalanine or tryptophan, this likely results from a read error. No DNA is shown, since the ends of the CDR3 on it are uncertain; the CDR3 is the one TCRdb lists. The V gene is TRBV7-6, the J gene TRBJ1-1; TRBD1 reflects the table's D call only, with no check against the DNA. The CDR3 spans 8 residues, counting both ends. Per the germline V gene, CDR1 is SGHVS and CDR2 is FNYEAQ. CDR3: CASSLGQG.

This clonotype was detected only a few times. DNA of the CDR3: TGTGCCAGCAGCTTGGGACGCTGGACAGGCCCCGGGGAGCTGTTTTTT. This encodes CASSLGRWTGPGELFF. The chain carries TRBV7-9 and TRBJ2-2; TRBD1 aligns across 7 bases. V lost 3 bases to trimming and J lost 6 bases; unmatched junction nucleotides: 10. The CDR3 totals 16 residues. Germline V gene sequence: CDR1 SEHNR, CDR2 FQNEAQ (reference sequence).

The V call is TRBV25-1, the J call TRBJ2-5; 10 bases map to TRBD2. This CDR3 contains 14 residues. The germline CDR1 and CDR2 sequences are MGHDK and SYGVNS. V gave up 6 bases and J gave up 3 bases; unmatched junction bases: 4. CDR3 nucleotides: TGTGCCAGCAGCCTCAGCGGGAGGGAAGAGACCCAGTACTTC. Protein product: CASSLSGREETQYF.

The sample holds many counts of this clonotype. The CDR3 here is CASTDRDEQYF. Written as DNA, the CDR3 is TGTGCCAGTACCGACAGGGACGAGCAGTACTTC. This chain links TRBV19 with TRBJ2-7; 7 nucleotides match TRBD1. V was clipped by 7 bases and J by 5 bases; unmatched bases: 2. The CDR3 is 11 amino acids. In germline, CDR1 is LNHDA, CDR2 SQIVND (reference sequence).

This clonotype was counted a few times. This chain links TRBV30 with TRBJ1-6; 7 nucleotides agree with TRBD1. This CDR3 is built from 12 residues. Germline V gene data show CDR1 as GTSNPN and CDR2 as SVGIG (reference sequence). V lost 3 bases to trimming and J lost 11 bases; unmatched junction nucleotides: 4. In DNA form, the CDR3 reads TGTGCCTGGAGCGGACAGGTTGCACCCCTCCACTTT. Translation gives CAWSGQVAPLHF.

The sample holds many counts of this clonotype. J is TRBJ2-7 and V is TRBV7-2; no clear D gene. Trimming stripped 5 bases from V and 6 bases from J, with 14 bases between. The CDR3 contains 13 residues. The germline V gene has CDR1 SGHTA and CDR2 FQGNSA. CDR3 sequence reads: CASSRYTSSEQYF. CDR3 in DNA: TGTGCCAGCAGCCGATACACATCTAGCGAGCAGTACTTC.

The V and J genes are TRBV6-1 and TRBJ2-1; 7 bases line up with TRBD1. The CDR3 sequence is 14 residues long. Trimming took 6 bases from V and 4 from J; bases not matched to a gene: 6. The V gene's germline CDR1 is MNHNS and CDR2 SASEGT. The CDR3 here is CASRRGTAYNEQFF. The CDR3 nucleotides are TGTGCCAGCAGGAGGGGGACAGCGTACAATGAGCAGTTCTTC.

With respect to this clonotype: One end of the junction does not line up with germline, which may come from a read error. The rearrangement uses TRBV10-3 and TRBJ1-4, with D tentatively TRBD1 (6 bases). Per the germline V gene, CDR1 is ENHRY and CDR2 is SYGVKD. This CDR3 spans 18 amino acids. CDR3 DNA: TGTGCCAGCAGTTCCCACCAATCCACAGGGAGGGAGGATGAAAAACTGTTTTTT. Translated: CASSSHQSTGREDEKLFF.

A single count supports this clonotype. The chain carries TRBV2 and TRBJ1-2; D perhaps matches TRBD1 (5 bases). CDR3 length: 16 amino acids. The V end was cut by 3 bases, the J end by 4 bases, with 18 bases between. Per the germline V gene, CDR1 is SNHLY and CDR2 is FYNNEI. CDR3 loop: CASSDSQPQQGYGYTF. DNA of the CDR3: TGTGCCAGCAGTGATAGTCAGCCCCAGCAGGGCTATGGCTACACCTTC.

The chain is built from TRBV10-3 and TRBJ2-7, with TRBD2 identical over 8 bases. Unmatched junction bases numbered 7, after V lost 2 bases and J lost 1 base. CDR1 is ENHRY and CDR2 is SYGVKD in the germline V gene. The CDR3 contains 16 residues. The CDR3 DNA is TGTGCCATCAGTGAGAGCGGGAGTAGAGAATCCTACGAGCAGTACTTC. It specifies CAISESGSRESYEQYF.

This clonotype has at least ten counts. V and J are TRBV19 and TRBJ1-5; no definite D call. V was pared by 6 bases and J by 6 bases, with 12 bases between. This CDR3 spans 13 amino acids. The germline gives CDR1 LNHDA, CDR2 SQIVND (reference sequence). DNA for the CDR3: TGTGCCAGTAGGGACGGAGGATCTCAGCCCCAGCATTTT. Its translation is CASRDGGSQPQHF.

The chain is built from TRBV15 and TRBJ1-5; D gene uncertain. CDR1 LNHNV and CDR2 YYDKDF come from the germline V gene (reference sequence). This CDR3 has 13 residues. Trimming shortened V by 5 bases and J by 4 bases, and 9 bases separated the two germline ends. The CDR3, as DNA: TGTGCCACCAGCTTGCGAAGGAATCAGCCCCAGCATTTT. This codes for CATSLRRNQPQHF. The whole variable domain, remainder taken from reference TRBV15 and TRBJ1-5, is DAMVIQNPRYQVTQFGKPVTLSCSQTLNHNVMYWYQQKSSQAPKLLFHYYDKDFNNEADTPDNFQSRRPNTSFCFLDIRSPGLGDTAMYLCATSLRRNQPQHFGDGTRLSIL.

The chain is built from TRBV20-1 and TRBJ2-2, with D possibly being TRBD2 (6 bases). CDR1 is DFQATT, CDR2 SNEGSKA, per germline (reference sequence). The V and J ends lost 0 bases and 0 bases respectively, with 20 bases between them. This CDR3 has 19 amino acids. CDR3 sequence reads: CSARDPWGVKTPNTGELFF. CDR3 bases: TGCAGTGCTAGAGATCCGTGGGGGGTCAAAACCCCGAACACCGGGGAGCTGTTTTTT.

This clonotype was detected many times. The V call is TRBV5-5, the J call TRBJ1-2; no firm D call. This CDR3 is built from 12 residues. Trimming removed 4 bases at V and 8 bases at J, with 12 bases between. Looked up from germline, CDR1 is SGHKS and CDR2 is YYEKEE (reference sequence). The CDR3 DNA sequence: TGTGCCAGCAGCCCGGGTCTCGGAGGCTACACCTTC. Residues: CASSPGLGGYTF.

The gene calls are TRBV5-1 and TRBJ2-5, with a tentative D call TRBD2 (6 bases). The CDR3 runs to 14 residues. The germline CDR1 and CDR2 sequences are SGHRS and YFSETQ. The germline V and J ends were trimmed by 4 bases and 4 bases, with 14 bases remaining between them. CDR3 bases: TGCGCCAGCAGCGAGCGGGTGTCTGGAGAGACCCAGTACTTC. It translates to CASSERVSGETQYF. The complete variable domain, with remaining parts taken from reference TRBV5-1 and TRBJ2-5, reads KAGVTQTPRYLIKTRGQQVTLSCSPISGHRSVSWYQQTPGQGLQFLFEYFSETQRNKGNFPGRFSGRQFSNSRSEMNVSTLELGDSALYLCASSERVSGETQYFGPGTRLLVL.

This clonotype was seen at least ten times. The chain employs TRBV7-9 and TRBJ2-7; TRBD1 is a possible D gene (5 bases). The germline V gene has CDR1 SEHNR and CDR2 FQNEAQ (reference sequence). CDR3 length: 14 residues. V was shortened by 5 bases and J by 6 bases, with 17 bases between the two germline ends. Written as DNA, the CDR3 is TGTGCCAGCAGCCTGGACCTTTTTCAGGGCGAGCAGTACTTC. It yields the protein CASSLDLFQGEQYF.

This clonotype turned up a few times. V gene TRBV9 combines with J gene TRBJ1-1; TRBD1 aligns across 7 bases. The CDR3 totals 15 residues. Germline CDR1 SGDLS, CDR2 YYNGEE. Trimming removed 3 bases from V and 1 base from J; junction bases left unmatched: 6. The CDR3, as DNA: TGTGCCAGCAGCGCCCTTAACAGGGGGAACACTGAAGCTTTCTTT. Protein product: CASSALNRGNTEAFF. Combining the CDR3 with reference TRBV9 and TRBJ1-1 gives the whole variable domain DSGVTQTPKHLITATGQRVTLRCSPRSGDLSVYWYQQSLDQGLQFLIQYYNGEERAKGNILERFSAQQFPDLHSELNLSSLELGDSALYFCASSALNRGNTEAFFGQGTRLTVV.

V and J are TRBV25-1 and TRBJ1-3; the D gene is possibly TRBD1 (6 bases). The CDR3 runs 16 residues. The germline CDR1 and CDR2 sequences are MGHDK and SYGVNS. The V gene lost 2 bases and the J gene lost 4 bases, with 15 bases spanning the gap. In DNA, the CDR3 is TGTGCCAGCAGTGAACGGGGAACAGGGACGGGAAACACCATATATTTT. Translating gives CASSERGTGTGNTIYF.

This clonotype was picked up many times. This chain connects TRBV7-3 to TRBJ2-7, with 7 positions matching TRBD2. The CDR3 is 12 residues long. The germline gives CDR1 SGHTA, CDR2 FQGTGA. V lost 8 bases, J lost 9 bases, and 10 bases stayed unmatched. The CDR3 sequence: CASGLPGGPQYF. CDR3 DNA: TGTGCCAGCGGGCTACCGGGAGGCCCGCAGTACTTC.

This clonotype occurred a few times. A junction boundary mismatches the germline segment, possibly from a read error. This rearrangement joins TRBV7-2 to TRBJ2-7; weak D call: TRBD2 (5 bases). The CDR3 totals 14 residues. Looked up from germline, CDR1 is SGHTA and CDR2 is FQGNSA. CDR3 protein: CASRPLGGSYEQYF. CDR3 nucleotides: TGCGCCAGCAGACCGCTGGGCGGGTCCTACGAGCAGTACTTC.

This clonotype appeared once. Being one base from a much bigger clone, this may be a read error. The chain recombines TRBV20-1 with TRBJ2-7; D remains ambiguous. CDR3 length: 11 residues. CDR1 is DFQATT, CDR2 SNEGSKA, per germline (reference sequence). The chain's CDR3 is CSARASSKQYF. The CDR3 region has the DNA TGCAGTGCGAGAGCCAGCAGCAAGCAGTACTTC.

The chain combines TRBV20-1 with TRBJ2-7; D might be TRBD2 (6 bases). The V gene's germline CDR1 is DFQATT and CDR2 SNEGSKA (reference sequence). The germline V and J ends were trimmed by 2 bases and 4 bases, with 9 bases remaining between them. This CDR3 has 12 amino acids. CDR3 sequence (DNA): TGCAGTGCTAGAATGGGGGGTTACGAGCAGTACTTC. Protein product: CSARMGGYEQYF.

J is TRBJ1-1 and V is TRBV10-3; a weak D match, TRBD1 (5 bases). CDR1 and CDR2 (germline): ENHRY, SYGVKD. V gave up 6 bases and J gave up 4 bases, with 15 bases separating them. This CDR3 is 14 amino acids long. CDR3 in amino acids: CAISRGGDGTEAFF. The CDR3 DNA is TGTGCCATCAGCCGCGGCGGGGACGGCACTGAAGCTTTCTTT.

Details on this clonotype: Compared with germline, one end of the junction differs, possibly owing to a read error. This rearrangement joins TRBV10-3 to TRBJ2-5, with a weak D call TRBD1 (5 bases). CDR1 is ENHRY and CDR2 is SYGVKD in the germline V gene. This CDR3 contains 17 residues. The CDR3 nucleotides are TGTGCCAGCAGTTACTCGAAGGTCACAGGCCCGTTAGGGACCCAGTACTTC. Its translation: CASSYSKVTGPLGTQYF.

The rearrangement uses TRBV18 and TRBJ2-5, with a tentative D call TRBD1 (5 bases). The V gene's germline CDR1 is KGHSH and CDR2 LQKENI. CDR3 length: 18 amino acids. V was clipped by 6 bases and J by 3 bases, with 26 bases between them. Here the CDR3 DNA reads TGTGCCAGCTCCCCAACCGACAGTCCAACGGCTGTAGAAGAGACCCAGTACTTC. Protein: CASSPTDSPTAVEETQYF.

The chain links TRBV29-1 to TRBJ2-5; possible D gene TRBD1, 5 bases. This CDR3 has 13 residues. V shed 7 bases and J shed 5 bases, with 17 bases lying between them. Germline CDR1 is SQVTM and CDR2 is ANQGSEA. The CDR3 region has the DNA TGCAGCGCACAGACAGCGAACAATGAGACCCAGTACTTC. This translates into CSAQTANNETQYF.

This clonotype was seen ten or more times. The rearrangement uses TRBV10-2 and TRBJ2-5; a possible D gene is TRBD2 (5 bases). Germline values: CDR1 WSHSY, CDR2 SAAADI. With 1 base removed from V and 5 bases from J, the gap between germline ends came to 14 bases. The CDR3 has 15 amino acids. The CDR3 DNA reads TGCGCCAGCAGTGAGTTTCGCGGGCTCGGGGAGACCCAGTACTTC. Translated: CASSEFRGLGETQYF.